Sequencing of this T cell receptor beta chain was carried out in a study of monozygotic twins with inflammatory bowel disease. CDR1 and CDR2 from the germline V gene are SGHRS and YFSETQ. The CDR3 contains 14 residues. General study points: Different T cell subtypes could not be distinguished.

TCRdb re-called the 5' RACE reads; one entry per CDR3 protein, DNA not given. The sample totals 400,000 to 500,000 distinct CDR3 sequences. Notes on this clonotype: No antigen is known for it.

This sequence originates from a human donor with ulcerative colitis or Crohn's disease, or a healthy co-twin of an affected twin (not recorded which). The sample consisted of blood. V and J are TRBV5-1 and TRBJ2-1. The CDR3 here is CASSIGVESNEQFF.